This T cell receptor (beta chain) was documented in a study of spatial heterogeneity in lung cancer. Whole-study findings and limits: More often at tumor resection than at routine follow-up, ubiquitous expanded tumor TCRs were detected in the blood.

Comments on this clonotype: Antigen unknown. One end of the junction varies from germline; a read error may be responsible.

Noted time point: sample taken at primary tumor resection. The input material, whole RNA from tumor, nontumor lung or frozen PBMC, was sequenced unsorted. The donors, around 71 patients with untreated early-stage non-small cell lung cancer, provided the samples. TCRdb ran MiXCR on the 5' RACE reads and lists one entry per CDR3 protein. The table records tens of thousands of distinct CDR3 sequences, roughly 12% of them present only once. Germline CDR1 SQVTM, CDR2 ANQGSEA. This CDR3 contains 12 residues. The chain uses TRBV29-1 and TRBJ1-1; 8 bases match TRBD1. The receptor was isolated from a male donor with early-stage non-small cell lung cancer. The sample in question was PBMCs, obtained at surgery. The CDR3 DNA is TGCAGCGTTCACAGGGGGAACACTGAAGCTTCCTTT. Translated, it gives CSVHRGNTEASF.